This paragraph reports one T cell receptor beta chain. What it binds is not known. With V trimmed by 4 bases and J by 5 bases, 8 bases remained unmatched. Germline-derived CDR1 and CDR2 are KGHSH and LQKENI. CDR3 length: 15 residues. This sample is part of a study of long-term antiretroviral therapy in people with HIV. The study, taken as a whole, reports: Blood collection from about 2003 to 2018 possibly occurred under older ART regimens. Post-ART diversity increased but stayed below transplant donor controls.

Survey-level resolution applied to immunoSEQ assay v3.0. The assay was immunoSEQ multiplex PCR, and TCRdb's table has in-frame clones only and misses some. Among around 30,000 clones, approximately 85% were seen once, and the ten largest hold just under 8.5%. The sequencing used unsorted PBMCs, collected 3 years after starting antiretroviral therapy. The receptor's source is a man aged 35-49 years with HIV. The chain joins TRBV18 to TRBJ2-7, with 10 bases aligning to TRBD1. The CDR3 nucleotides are TGTGCCAGCTCACTCGACAGGGGGCAATTCGACGAGCAGTACTTC. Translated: CASSLDRGQFDEQYF.